The 20 T cell receptor beta chains reported below all come from one sample, sequenced in a study of regulatory T cells in long-lasting Graves disease. Stated time point: persistent/refractory GD, antithyroid drugs over 5 years with positive TRAb. After RNA was extracted from PBMCs, the TCR library was made from it. Both iRepertoire HTBI primers and Arm-PCR of CDR3 regions were used to build the TCR beta libraries. Using its own MiXCR run on the multiplex PCR reads, TCRdb lists one record per CDR3 protein. The sample lists hundreds of thousands of distinct CDR3 sequences; roughly 21% were seen once. Specimen: peripheral blood mononuclear cells (PBMCs), collected when the disease was refractory, from a patient treated with antithyroid drugs. Receptors were obtained from a female donor with Graves disease.

The chain links TRBV5-1 to TRBJ1-2; D possibly corresponds to TRBD1 (6 bases). V was cut by 4 bases and J by 2 bases, with 12 bases left in between. This CDR3 has 14 residues. Germline V lookup: CDR1 SGHRS, CDR2 YFSETQ. CDR3: CASSRDRRNYGYTF. CDR3 sequence (DNA): TGCGCCAGCAGCCGTGACAGGCGGAACTATGGCTACACCTTC.

This clonotype came up many times. This rearrangement joins TRBV28 to TRBJ2-7; TRBD1 aligns across 10 bases. The CDR3 has 15 amino acids. Germline CDR1 reads MDHEN; CDR2 reads SYDVKM. The ends lost 3 bases at V and 7 bases at J; junction bases unmatched: 9. The chain's CDR3 is CASSLLSTGGQEQYF. The CDR3 nucleotides are TGTGCCAGCAGTTTGCTGTCGACAGGGGGCCAAGAGCAGTACTTC.

This sequence joins TRBV7-2 and TRBJ2-3, with D possibly TRBD2 on 7 matching bases. V shed 8 bases and J shed 11 bases, with 17 bases lying between them. CDR1 is SGHTA, CDR2 FQGNSA, per germline. The CDR3 has 12 residues. CDR3 DNA: TGTGCCAGCGGCCAAGGGGGGGCGGAGCAGTATTTT. Amino acids: CASGQGGAEQYF.

Only a few counts were recorded for this clonotype. Being one base from a much bigger clone, this may be a read error. This chain connects TRBV28 to TRBJ1-1, with no clear D. The V end lost 6 bases, the J end lost 9 bases, and 14 bases lay between the germline ends. The germline gives CDR1 MDHEN, CDR2 SYDVKM. The CDR3 loop spans 12 amino acids. CDR3 sequence reads: CASSSSVAKAFF. In DNA, the CDR3 is TGTGCCAGCAGCTCGAGTGTGGCTAAAGCTTTCTTT.

Points on this clonotype: A much larger clone sits a single nucleotide away, making a read error possible. Given the absence of the conserved phenylalanine or tryptophan at the CDR3 end, a read error is likely. The V and J genes are TRBV12-3 or TRBV12-4 and TRBJ2-7; 7 positions agree with TRBD1. This CDR3 contains 15 residues. V lost 4 bases and J lost 8; bases outside the gene matches: 14. The CDR3 region is CASSSSGTVGTKQYL. The CDR3 coding sequence is TGTGCCAGCAGTTCGTCCGGGACAGTCGGGACCAAGCAGTACCTC.

This clonotype was picked up many times. This sequence joins TRBV29-1 and TRBJ1-2; 7 bases match TRBD1. Germline V gene sequence: CDR1 SQVTM, CDR2 ANQGSEA. V lost 6 bases to trimming and J lost 2 bases; unmatched junction nucleotides: 6. The CDR3 consists of 13 residues. The CDR3 bases are TGCAGCGTGTCGAAGGGGGCGAACTATGGCTACACCTTC. This codes for CSVSKGANYGYTF.

There are many counts of this clonotype. This chain joins TRBV3-1 and TRBJ1-1; D gene ambiguous. Germline V gives CDR1 LGHDT, CDR2 YNNKEL (reference sequence). The CDR3 totals 14 residues. V dropped 4 bases and J dropped 1 base, with 10 bases sitting between them. The CDR3: CASSPQAGNTEAFF. In nucleotides, the CDR3 is TGTGCCAGCAGCCCTCAAGCGGGGAACACTGAAGCTTTCTTT.

The sample holds one count of this clonotype. The chain recombines TRBV20-1 with TRBJ2-7; 8 bases map to TRBD2. Germline V gene lookup returns CDR1 DFQATT and CDR2 SNEGSKA (reference sequence). V trimming: 5 bases; J trimming: 4 bases; junction bases outside the gene matches: 16. This CDR3 comprises 16 residues. Written as DNA, the CDR3 is TGCAGTGCTGGCAGACTAGCGCGGGTTGGGACGTACGAGCAGTACTTC. It encodes CSAGRLARVGTYEQYF.

Many counts were recorded for this clonotype. V gene TRBV6-1 combines with J gene TRBJ1-2; TRBD1 matches at 9 bases. The germline gives CDR1 MNHNS, CDR2 SASEGT. This CDR3 contains 15 residues. V gave up 5 bases and J gave up 4 bases; unmatched junction bases: 8. In nucleotides, the CDR3 is TGTGCCAGCAGTCGGGACAGGGAGGGACCCTATGGCTACACCTTC. This sequence encodes CASSRDREGPYGYTF.

This clonotype was detected only a few times. The V call is TRBV20-1, the J call TRBJ1-1, with a weak D call TRBD1 (5 bases). Germline V lookup: CDR1 DFQATT, CDR2 SNEGSKA (reference sequence). The CDR3 contains 15 residues. The ends were cut back, 2 bases at V and 5 bases at J, with 18 bases in the middle. In DNA, the CDR3 is TGCAGTGCTAGAAAATGGGGGATGAGTGTGACTGAAGCTTTCTTT. This encodes CSARKWGMSVTEAFF.

CDR3 bases: TGCGCCAGCAGTCCCACCGCAGGGGGCGGGAATCAGCCCCAGCATTTT. It translates to CASSPTAGGGNQPQHF. The V and J genes are TRBV5-1 and TRBJ1-5; 8 nucleotides agree with TRBD1. Germline CDR1 and CDR2: SGHRS and YFSETQ. V dropped 5 bases and J dropped 4; count of bases not matched to a gene: 11. The CDR3 sequence is 16 residues long.

The chain carries TRBV6-2 or TRBV6-3 and TRBJ2-6; 8 bases agree with TRBD1. This CDR3 has 18 amino acids. V lost 0 bases and J lost 4; bases outside the gene matches: 8. Germline-derived CDR1 and CDR2 are MNHEY and SVGEGT. The CDR3 loop is CASSYSRTGNQGANVLTF. In DNA, the CDR3 is TGTGCCAGCAGTTACTCGAGGACAGGGAATCAGGGGGCCAACGTCCTGACTTTC.

The chain has TRBV6-5 and TRBJ1-6; TRBD1 is a possible D gene (6 bases). The CDR3 covers 14 residues. CDR1 and CDR2 from the germline V gene are MNHEY and SVGAGI. The ends were cut back, 4 bases at V and 14 bases at J, with 18 bases in the middle. This chain's CDR3 is CASSSPGGLASLHF. In nucleotides, the CDR3 is TGTGCCAGCAGTTCACCCGGGGGGCTAGCCTCCCTCCACTTT.

The J gene is TRBJ1-3, the V gene TRBV20-1; 8 nucleotides agree with TRBD1. The CDR3 has 16 residues. The germline gives CDR1 DFQATT, CDR2 SNEGSKA (reference sequence). V gave up 0 bases and J gave up 2 bases; unmatched junction bases: 6. CDR3 region: CSARDSDRGTGNTIYF. In DNA, the CDR3 is TGCAGTGCTAGAGATAGCGACAGGGGCACTGGAAACACCATATATTTT.

The chain couples TRBV12-3 or TRBV12-4 to TRBJ2-1; perhaps D is TRBD1 or TRBD2 (5 bases each). CDR3 length: 18 residues. The V gene lost 6 bases and the J gene lost 7 bases, with 28 bases spanning the gap. CDR3 in amino acids: CASRQKLPGTSKPNEQFF. CDR3 nucleotide sequence: TGTGCCAGCAGACAAAAACTTCCCGGGACCTCAAAACCGAATGAGCAGTTCTTC.

This clonotype was counted at least ten times. The chain links TRBV18 to TRBJ1-4, with 10 bases matching TRBD1. The CDR3 spans 14 residues. The junction had 3 bases not matched to a gene; V was cut back by 6 bases and J by 5 bases. Germline V gene data show CDR1 as KGHSH and CDR2 as LQKENI. CDR3: CASSTGQGNEKLFF. The CDR3 nucleotides are TGTGCCAGCTCTACGGGACAGGGGAATGAAAAACTGTTTTTT.

This clonotype was counted at least ten times. The chain links TRBV28 to TRBJ2-3; D remains unclear. Per germline, CDR1 MDHEN and CDR2 SYDVKM. V lost 3 bases and J 1 base, leaving 8 bases between the germline ends. CDR3 length: 14 residues. CDR3 sequence reads: CASSFLSGTDTQYF. DNA of the CDR3: TGTGCCAGCAGTTTCCTATCCGGCACAGATACGCAGTATTTT.

In regard to this clonotype: A much larger clone lies one base from this, so it may be a read error. The rearrangement links TRBV6-1 to TRBJ1-1; D call uncertain. This CDR3 comprises 13 residues. Germline CDR1 reads MNHNS; CDR2 reads SASEGT. V lost 8 bases and J 6 bases, leaving 16 bases between the germline ends. The CDR3 here is CASGVYSTSEAFF. The DNA of the CDR3 is TGTGCCAGCGGTGTTTATTCGACCTCTGAAGCTTTCTTT.

The rearrangement uses TRBV18 and TRBJ2-7; D may be TRBD1 or TRBD2 (5 bases each). V dropped 2 bases and J dropped 9 bases, with 11 bases sitting between them. Germline V gene lookup returns CDR1 KGHSH and CDR2 LQKENI. This CDR3 region has 12 residues. The CDR3 here is CASSPTRDRQYF. The CDR3 DNA reads as TGTGCCAGCTCACCAACGAGGGACCGGCAGTACTTC. The full variable domain, its missing parts supplied by reference TRBV18 and TRBJ2-7, is NAGVMQNPRHLVRRRGQEARLRCSPMKGHSHVYWYRQLPEEGLKFMVYLQKENIIDESGMPKERFSAEFPKEGPSILRIQQVVRGDSAAYFCASSPTRDRQYFGPGTRLTVT.

This clonotype was counted at least ten times. This rearrangement joins TRBV6-5 to TRBJ1-1; no firm D call. Germline values: CDR1 MNHEY, CDR2 SVGAGI. Trimming took off 3 bases at V and 0 bases at J, with 14 bases between the two ends. This CDR3 contains 16 residues. In nucleotides, the CDR3 is TGTGCCAGCAGTTATTATCCGGGAAACATGAACACTGAAGCTTTCTTT. It specifies CASSYYPGNMNTEAFF.